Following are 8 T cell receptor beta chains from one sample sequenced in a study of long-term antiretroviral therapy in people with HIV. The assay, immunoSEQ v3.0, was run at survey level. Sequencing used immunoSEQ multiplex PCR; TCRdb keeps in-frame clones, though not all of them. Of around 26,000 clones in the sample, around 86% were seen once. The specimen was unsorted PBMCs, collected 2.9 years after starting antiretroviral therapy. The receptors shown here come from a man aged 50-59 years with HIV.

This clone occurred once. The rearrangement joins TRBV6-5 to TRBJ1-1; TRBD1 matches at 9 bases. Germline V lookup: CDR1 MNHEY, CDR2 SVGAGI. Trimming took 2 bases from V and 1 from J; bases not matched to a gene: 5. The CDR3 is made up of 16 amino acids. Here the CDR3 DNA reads TGTGCCAGCAGTTACACAGGGGGCGCCCCGAACACTGAAGCTTTCTTT. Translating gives CASSYTGGAPNTEAFF.

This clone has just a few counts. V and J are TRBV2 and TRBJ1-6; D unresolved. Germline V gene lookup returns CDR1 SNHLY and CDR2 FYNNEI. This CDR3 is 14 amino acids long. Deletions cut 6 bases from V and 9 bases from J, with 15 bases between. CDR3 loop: CASRGIDFGSPLHF. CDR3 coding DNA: TGTGCCAGCAGGGGTATCGATTTCGGTTCACCCCTCCACTTT. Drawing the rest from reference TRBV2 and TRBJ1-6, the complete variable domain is EPEVTQTPSHQVTQMGQEVILRCVPISNHLYFYWYRQILGQKVEFLVSFYNNEISEKSEIFDDQFSVERPDGSNFTLKIRSTKLEDSAMYFCASRGIDFGSPLHFGNGTRLTVT.

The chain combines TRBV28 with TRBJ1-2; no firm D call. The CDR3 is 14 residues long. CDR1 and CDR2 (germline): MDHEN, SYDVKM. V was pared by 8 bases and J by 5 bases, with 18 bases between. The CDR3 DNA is TGTGCCAGCTTCGGTAAGGGAACCCCATATGGCTACACCTTC. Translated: CASFGKGTPYGYTF.

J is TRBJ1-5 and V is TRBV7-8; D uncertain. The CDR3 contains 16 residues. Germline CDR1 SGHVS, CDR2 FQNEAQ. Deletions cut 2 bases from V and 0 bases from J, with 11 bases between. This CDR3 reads CASSLSTIGSNQPQHF. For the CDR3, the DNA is TGTGCCAGCAGCTTAAGTACAATCGGTAGCAATCAGCCCCAGCATTTT.

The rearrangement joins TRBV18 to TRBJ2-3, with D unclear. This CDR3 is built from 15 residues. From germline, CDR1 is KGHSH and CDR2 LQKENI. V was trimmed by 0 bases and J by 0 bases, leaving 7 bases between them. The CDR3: CASSPPSFSTDTQYF. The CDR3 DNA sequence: TGTGCCAGCTCACCACCGAGCTTTAGCACAGATACGCAGTATTTT.

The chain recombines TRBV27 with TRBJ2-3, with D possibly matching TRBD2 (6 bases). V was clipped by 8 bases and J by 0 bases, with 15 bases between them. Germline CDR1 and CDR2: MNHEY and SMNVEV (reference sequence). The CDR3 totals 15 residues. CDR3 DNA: TGTGCCAGCGGAAGAGCGGGTCTTAGCACAGATACGCAGTATTTT. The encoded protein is CASGRAGLSTDTQYF.

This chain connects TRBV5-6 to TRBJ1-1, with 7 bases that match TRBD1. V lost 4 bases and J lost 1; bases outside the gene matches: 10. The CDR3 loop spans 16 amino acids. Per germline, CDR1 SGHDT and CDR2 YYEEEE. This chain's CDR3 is CASSPTTGIENTEAFF. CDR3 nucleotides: TGTGCCAGCAGCCCAACGACAGGGATAGAGAACACTGAAGCTTTCTTT. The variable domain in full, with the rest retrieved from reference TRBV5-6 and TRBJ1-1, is DAGVTQSPTHLIKTRGQQVTLRCSPKSGHDTVSWYQQALGQGPQFIFQYYEEEERQRGNFPDRFSGHQFPNYSSELNVNALLLGDSALYLCASSPTTGIENTEAFFGQGTRLTVV.

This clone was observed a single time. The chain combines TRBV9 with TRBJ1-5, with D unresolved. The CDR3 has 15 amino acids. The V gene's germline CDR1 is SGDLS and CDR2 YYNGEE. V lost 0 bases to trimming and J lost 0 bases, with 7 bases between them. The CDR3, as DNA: TGTGCCAGCAGCGTAGGGGGAAATAGCAATCAGCCCCAGCATTTT. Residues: CASSVGGNSNQPQHF.